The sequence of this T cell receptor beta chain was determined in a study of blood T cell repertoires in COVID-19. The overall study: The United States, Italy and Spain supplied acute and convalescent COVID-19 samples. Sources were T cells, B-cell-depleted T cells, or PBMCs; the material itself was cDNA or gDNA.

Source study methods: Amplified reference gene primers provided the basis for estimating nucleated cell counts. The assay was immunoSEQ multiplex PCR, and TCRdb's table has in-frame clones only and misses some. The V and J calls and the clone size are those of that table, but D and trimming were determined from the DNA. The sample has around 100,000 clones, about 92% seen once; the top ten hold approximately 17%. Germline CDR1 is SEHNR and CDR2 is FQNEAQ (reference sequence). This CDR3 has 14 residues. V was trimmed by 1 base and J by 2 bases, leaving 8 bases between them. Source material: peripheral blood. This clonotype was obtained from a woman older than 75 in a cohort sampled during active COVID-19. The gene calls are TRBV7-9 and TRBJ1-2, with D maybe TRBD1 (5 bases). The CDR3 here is CASSLGGWNYGYTF. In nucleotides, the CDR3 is TGTGCCAGCAGCTTAGGGGGCTGGAACTATGGCTACACCTTC.